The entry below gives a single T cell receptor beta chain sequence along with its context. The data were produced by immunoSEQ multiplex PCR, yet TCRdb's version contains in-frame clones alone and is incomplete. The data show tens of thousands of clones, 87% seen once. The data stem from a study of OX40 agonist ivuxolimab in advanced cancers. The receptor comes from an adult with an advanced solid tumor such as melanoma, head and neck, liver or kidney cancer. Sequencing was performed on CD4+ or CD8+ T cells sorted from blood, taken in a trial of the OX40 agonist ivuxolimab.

The CDR3 loop reads CASPGPSAQWYF. Here the CDR3 DNA reads TGTGCCAGCCCCGGGCCCTCAGCGCAGTGGTATTTT. This chain joins TRBV19 and TRBJ2-3; no definite D call. V was shortened by 9 bases and J by 14 bases, with 21 bases between the two germline ends. The V gene's germline CDR1 is LNHDA and CDR2 SQIVND (reference sequence). The CDR3 contains 12 residues.